These 9 T cell receptor beta chains were sequenced from one sample in a study of radiation and T cells in renal cell carcinoma (dated by TCRdb to about 2020). The library was built by means of the immunoSEQ multiplex PCR assay. TCRdb mirrors the immuneACCESS table, restricted to in-frame sequences. Some clones are absent from its copies; in checked studies, under half trace to an unresolved V gene, and the reason for the others is unknown. The sample contains more than 100,000 clones, more than 75% of them found a single time. The biggest ten clones account for around 6% of the sample. Sample time point, as interpreted from the label and publication: blood 2 weeks post-SBRT. Taken with the paper, the label for treatment or condition translates to: 15 Gy SBRT to primary tumor, nephrectomy 4 weeks later. Sequenced material: blood, taken from a patient whose treatment included radiotherapy and nephrectomy. These receptor sequences come from a woman in her 70s with renal cell carcinoma.

This chain joins TRBV14 and TRBJ2-5; TRBD2 is a possible D gene (7 bases). Germline values: CDR1 SGHDN, CDR2 FVKESK. This CDR3 contains 16 residues. V lost 2 bases and J lost 5, with 18 bases in between. CDR3 residues: CASSQRSWGREETQYF. CDR3 in DNA: TGTGCCAGCAGCCAAAGATCGTGGGGGCGGGAGGAGACCCAGTACTTC.

The chain couples TRBV27 to TRBJ1-1, with a possible D match to TRBD1 (6 bases). This CDR3 is built from 16 residues. Deletions cut 0 bases from V and 2 bases from J, with 13 bases between. Germline-derived CDR1 and CDR2 are MNHEY and SMNVEV (reference sequence). CDR3 nucleotide sequence: TGTGCCAGCAGTTTATCGGCAGGGGTTCCTAACACTGAAGCTTTCTTT. Protein sequence: CASSLSAGVPNTEAFF.

The chain links TRBV7-3 to TRBJ2-5; 13 bases are a match to TRBD2. Looked up from germline, CDR1 is SGHTA and CDR2 is FQGTGA. Trimming cost V 5 bases and J 1 base; bases outside gene matches: 4. CDR3 length equals 16 residues. CDR3 region: CASSLGTSGVQETQYF. Here the CDR3 DNA reads TGTGCCAGCAGCCTCGGGACTAGCGGGGTCCAAGAGACCCAGTACTTC. The full variable domain, its missing parts supplied by reference TRBV7-3 and TRBJ2-5, is GAGVSQTPSNKVTEKGKYVELRCDPISGHTALYWYRQSLGQGPEFLIYFQGTGAADDSGLPNDRFFAVRPEGSVSTLKIQRTERGDSAVYLCASSLGTSGVQETQYFGPGTRLLVL.

This chain joins TRBV5-5 and TRBJ1-5; possible D gene TRBD1, 6 bases. V lost 2 bases and J lost 3, with 12 bases in between. This CDR3 region has 15 residues. Germline V lookup: CDR1 SGHKS, CDR2 YYEKEE (reference sequence). The CDR3 loop reads CASSLTGKANQPQHF. The CDR3 DNA follows: TGTGCCAGCAGCTTAACAGGGAAGGCCAATCAGCCCCAGCATTTT.

The rearrangement uses TRBV6-1 and TRBJ1-6, with 7 positions matching TRBD1. Trimming at V came to 6 bases and at J to 7 bases, leaving 6 bases not matched to a gene. The CDR3 spans 14 residues. Germline CDR1 MNHNS, CDR2 SASEGT. In nucleotides, the CDR3 is TGTGCCAGCAGACGGGACAGAGAGAATTCACCCCTCCACTTT. Translating it yields CASRRDRENSPLHF.

The gene calls are TRBV6-1 and TRBJ1-2, with a possible D match to TRBD1 (5 bases). CDR1 MNHNS and CDR2 SASEGT come from the germline V gene. CDR3 length: 13 amino acids. Trimming took off 1 base at V and 2 bases at J, with 5 bases between the two ends. CDR3 DNA: TGTGCCAGCAGTGAAGGGACAAACTATGGCTACACCTTC. It yields the protein CASSEGTNYGYTF.

The chain recombines TRBV6-1 with TRBJ1-3; the D is unclear. Deletions cut 0 bases from V and 11 bases from J, with 5 bases between. Germline CDR1 MNHNS, CDR2 SASEGT. This CDR3 has 11 amino acids. The DNA for the CDR3 is TGTGCCAGCAGTGAAGCAGGGCCCATATATTTT. Amino acids: CASSEAGPIYF.

The V gene is TRBV7-2, the J gene TRBJ2-5, with D maybe TRBD1 (6 bases). Germline assignment: CDR1 SGHTA and CDR2 FQGNSA. This CDR3 is 15 amino acids long. The V end lost 5 bases, the J end lost 1 base, and 14 bases lay between the germline ends. CDR3 DNA: TGTGCCAGCAGCACCGGACAGCCACCCCAAGAGACCCAGTACTTC. Its translation: CASSTGQPPQETQYF.

This clone was observed a single time. This rearrangement joins TRBV4-1 to TRBJ1-4, with 11 bases matching TRBD1. The CDR3 covers 18 residues. Per the germline V gene, CDR1 is MGHRA and CDR2 is YSYEKL. After removal of 4 bases from V and 0 bases from J, the junction contained 7 bases not matched to a gene. CDR3 residues: CASSLRGQGDTTNEKLFF. The CDR3 region has the DNA TGCGCCAGCAGCCTAAGGGGACAGGGGGATACAACTAATGAAAAACTGTTTTTT.